The 14 T cell receptor beta chains reported below all come from one sample, sequenced in a study of Tregs in tolerant kidney transplant recipients. The protocol was immunoSEQ multiplex PCR, while the TCRdb copy is restricted to in-frame clones and leaves out a portion. Of approximately 60,000 clones detected, around four fifths appear once; the ten largest clones hold more than 4%. The sample comprised CD4+ T cells from blood. These TCRs come from a human donor in good health.

V gene TRBV30 combines with J gene TRBJ2-5; tentative D call: TRBD1 (5 bases). The V end was cut by 1 base, the J end by 7 bases, with 13 bases between. The CDR3 runs to 13 residues. Per the germline V gene, CDR1 is GTSNPN and CDR2 is SVGIG (reference sequence). The CDR3 protein is CAWSALGVGTQYF. The CDR3 DNA reads TGTGCCTGGAGTGCCCTAGGGGTAGGGACCCAGTACTTC.

The chain is built from TRBV5-1 and TRBJ2-7; TRBD2 agrees at 10 bases. Germline assignment: CDR1 SGHRS and CDR2 YFSETQ. This CDR3 region has 17 residues. V was clipped by 8 bases and J by 7 bases; unmatched bases: 21. The CDR3 reads CASTTGAISGRVEEQYF. The CDR3 DNA is TGCGCCAGTACGACAGGTGCGATCAGCGGGAGGGTAGAAGAGCAGTACTTC.

A few counts support this clone. The CDR3 DNA reads as TGCAGCGTCGAGGGGGGGGCCGGGATATCGACCCAGTACTTC. It specifies CSVEGGAGISTQYF. The gene calls are TRBV29-1 and TRBJ2-5, with D maybe TRBD2 (7 bases). The germline V gene encodes CDR1 SQVTM and CDR2 ANQGSEA. This CDR3 has 14 residues. V lost 6 bases to trimming and J lost 7 bases, with 21 bases between them.

V and J are TRBV5-4 and TRBJ2-1; D is perhaps TRBD2 (6 bases). The germline V gene has CDR1 SGHNT and CDR2 YYREEE (reference sequence). Trimming left V 3 bases short and J 2 bases short, with 9 bases between. This CDR3 spans 14 amino acids. For the CDR3, the DNA is TGTGCCAGCAGCTGGGGAGGACCCTACAATGAGCAGTTCTTC. This codes for CASSWGGPYNEQFF. The full variable domain, in which reference TRBV5-4 and TRBJ2-1 provide the parts outside the CDR3, is ETGVTQSPTHLIKTRGQQVTLRCSSQSGHNTVSWYQQALGQGPQFIFQYYREEENGRGNFPPRFSGLQFPNYSSELNVNALELDDSALYLCASSWGGPYNEQFFGPGTRLTVL.

The rearrangement uses TRBV5-1 and TRBJ2-7; D is unresolved. The CDR3 covers 13 residues. Germline-derived CDR1 and CDR2 are SGHRS and YFSETQ. The ends were cut back, 0 bases at V and 3 bases at J, with 7 bases in the middle. The CDR3 loop is CASSLDYSYEQYF. Here the CDR3 DNA reads TGCGCCAGCAGCTTGGATTACAGCTACGAGCAGTACTTC.

This clone was detected many times. The chain uses TRBV7-2 and TRBJ1-1, with unresolved D. CDR1 is SGHTA, CDR2 FQGNSA, per germline. The CDR3 sequence is 12 residues long. Trimming stripped 7 bases from V and 11 bases from J, with 17 bases between. The CDR3 sequence: CASTPQEGRAFF. DNA of the CDR3: TGTGCCAGCACCCCCCAAGAGGGAAGGGCTTTCTTT. Using reference TRBV7-2 and TRBJ1-1 for the parts outside the CDR3, the full variable domain is GAGVSQSPSNKVTEKGKDVELRCDPISGHTALYWYRQSLGQGLEFLIYFQGNSAPDKSGLPSDRFSAERTGGSVSTLTIQRTQQEDSAVYLCASTPQEGRAFFGQGTRLTVV.

The rearrangement joins TRBV5-4 to TRBJ2-5; D not resolved. Germline values: CDR1 SGHNT, CDR2 YYREEE (reference sequence). The CDR3 has 13 amino acids. Deletions cut 3 bases from V and 3 bases from J, with 9 bases between. The CDR3 bases are TGTGCCAGCAGCTCAAGGACGGAAGAGACCCAGTACTTC. Protein: CASSSRTEETQYF. The full variable domain, rest sourced from reference TRBV5-4 and TRBJ2-5, is ETGVTQSPTHLIKTRGQQVTLRCSSQSGHNTVSWYQQALGQGPQFIFQYYREEENGRGNFPPRFSGLQFPNYSSELNVNALELDDSALYLCASSSRTEETQYFGPGTRLLVL.

DNA for the CDR3: TGTGCCAGCAGCCCCACCCCTACGCTGGGACCGAAACCAAGTACGCAGTATTTT. It translates to CASSPTPTLGPKPSTQYF. This chain uses TRBV7-8 with TRBJ2-3; D tentatively reads TRBD1 or TRBD2 (5 bases each). The length of the CDR3 is 18 residues. The V end was cut by 5 bases, the J end by 8 bases, with 29 bases between. Germline V gene data show CDR1 as SGHVS and CDR2 as FQNEAQ.

This chain uses TRBV9 with TRBJ2-5; D is undetermined. CDR1 SGDLS and CDR2 YYNGEE come from the germline V gene. Trimming left V 7 bases short and J 5 bases short, with 12 bases between. The CDR3 has 12 residues. CDR3 bases: TGTGCCAGCGGCACCCCCGCGGAGACCCAGTACTTC. This encodes CASGTPAETQYF.

J is TRBJ2-3 and V is TRBV6-5; D unclear. The CDR3 has 11 amino acids. Germline CDR1 is MNHEY and CDR2 is SVGAGI. Trimming removed 7 bases at V and 6 bases at J, with 8 bases between. The CDR3 reads CASTDGDTQYF. CDR3 bases: TGTGCCAGCACCGACGGCGATACGCAGTATTTT.

The chain carries TRBV6-6 and TRBJ1-2, with D possibly TRBD1 on 6 matching bases. This CDR3 region has 15 residues. Trimming took 10 bases from V and 0 from J, leaving 18 bases between them. Germline V gene lookup returns CDR1 MNHNY and CDR2 SVGAGI (reference sequence). For the CDR3, the DNA is TGTGCCACGGCGAACAGGGCCCAAGCTAACTATGGCTACACCTTC. It yields the protein CATANRAQANYGYTF.

The rearrangement joins TRBV11-3 to TRBJ2-2; D remains unclear. Germline V gene sequence: CDR1 SGHNT, CDR2 YENEEA. The CDR3 runs 14 residues. Trimming shortened V by 1 base and J by 3 bases, and 6 bases separated the two germline ends. The DNA of the CDR3 is TGTGCCAGCAGCTTAGTTCCAGACACCGGGGAGCTGTTTTTT. Translating gives CASSLVPDTGELFF.

Only one count was recorded for this clone. The chain couples TRBV20-1 to TRBJ1-1; D remains unclear. This CDR3 contains 11 residues. Germline loops: CDR1 DFQATT, CDR2 SNEGSKA (reference sequence). Trimming stripped 4 bases from V and 0 bases from J, with 3 bases between. CDR3 nucleotides: TGCAGTGCTACAGTGAACACTGAAGCTTTCTTT. The encoded protein is CSATVNTEAFF.

The V call is TRBV9, the J call TRBJ2-7; 8 bases agree with TRBD1. Looked up from germline, CDR1 is SGDLS and CDR2 is YYNGEE. The trim removed 3 bases at V and 4 bases at J, leaving 3 bases unmatched. There are 13 residues in the CDR3. CDR3 in amino acids: CASSEGQAYEQYF. The CDR3 DNA follows: TGTGCCAGCAGCGAGGGACAGGCGTACGAGCAGTACTTC. The full variable domain, rest sourced from reference TRBV9 and TRBJ2-7, is DSGVTQTPKHLITATGQRVTLRCSPRSGDLSVYWYQQSLDQGLQFLIQYYNGEERAKGNILERFSAQQFPDLHSELNLSSLELGDSALYFCASSEGQAYEQYFGPGTRLTVT.